Listed below are T cell receptor beta chains from one sample, sequenced in a study of T-cell reconstitution after alpha-beta-depleted transplantation in children. In TCRdb, the PCR reads were re-called with MiXCR into one record per CDR3 protein. The sample consists of some 500,000 distinct CDR3 sequences, about 16% of them appearing once. The sample here was PBMCs from the stem cell graft donor, taken from the stem cell graft. The receptors shown here come from a human donor who donated a stem cell graft to a child with acute lymphoblastic leukemia. Each CDR3 is given with its conserved first and last residue. The D gene is left open where the match is weak. Some rows have no size entry. The others give once, few or many, or a class for an expanded clone.

. | TRBJ1-1 | . | TRBV29-1 | TGCAGCGTCTACAGGGACACCACTGAAGCTTTCTTT | CSVYRDTTEAFF
. | TRBJ2-3 | TRBD2 | TRBV11-2 | TGTGCCAGCAGCGCCCCCCGGCTTAGCGGGAGATTGACAGATACGCAGTATTTT | CASSAPRLSGRLTDTQYF
. | TRBJ2-6 | . | TRBV29-1 | TGCAGCGTCGCTAAACCTGGGGCCAACGTCCTGACTTTC | CSVAKPGANVLTF
few | TRBJ2-7 | . | TRBV5-1 | TGCGCCAGCAGCTCTCTTAGGCAGGGGATAGGGGGCTCCTACGAGCAGTACTTC | CASSSLRQGIGGSYEQYF
. | TRBJ1-1 | . | TRBV18 | TGTGCCAGTGGAAAACAGGGCCTCAACACTGAAGCTTTCTTT | CASGKQGLNTEAFF
many | TRBJ2-3 | . | TRBV4-1 | TGCGCCAGCAGCCAAGATGAACCTAGCCTGGCACAGGGTACGCAGTATTTT | CASSQDEPSLAQGTQYF
many | TRBJ2-1 | TRBD2 | TRBV20-1 | TGCAGTGCTCAAGTAGCGGGAGAACCCTGGAATGAGCAGTTCTTC | CSAQVAGEPWNEQFF
. | TRBJ2-2 | . | TRBV27 | TGTGCCAGCAGTTATAACAGCAACACCGGGGAGCTGTTTTTT | CASSYNSNTGELFF
. | TRBJ1-2 | TRBD1 | TRBV20-1 | TGCAGTGCTAGAGGGCCAACAGGGGCCTATGGCTACACCTTC | CSARGPTGAYGYTF
few | TRBJ2-3 | TRBD2 | TRBV12-3/TRBV12-4 | TGTGCCAGCAGTTTTAACTCGGGAGGGCCCGCAGATACGCAGTATTTT | CASSFNSGGPADTQYF
few | TRBJ2-1 | TRBD2 | TRBV3-1 | TGTGCCAGCAGCCAAGATGCGGGAGGGCAAGAGGAGCAGTTCTTC | CASSQDAGGQEEQFF
. | TRBJ1-2 | TRBD1 | TRBV12-3/TRBV12-4 | TGTGCCAGCAGCTATGGACAGGGGAGTAGCTACACCTTC | CASSYGQGSSYTF
few | TRBJ2-7 | . | TRBV15 | TGTGCCACCAGCAGTTCGAGGGAGTACGAGCAGTACTTC | CATSSSREYEQYF
few | TRBJ1-1 | TRBD1 | TRBV12-3/TRBV12-4 | TGTGCCAGCACGATACCGGGACAGGGAATCACTGAAGCTTTCTTT | CASTIPGQGITEAFF
few | TRBJ2-3 | TRBD2 | TRBV24-1 | TGTGCCACCAGTAGAGGACTAGCGGATAGCACAGATACGCAGTATTTT | CATSRGLADSTDTQYF
few | TRBJ1-5 | TRBD1 | TRBV19 | TGTGCCAGTATTTATGTGGGACAGGCGGAACCCCCTCACTACTATTTGGCCCAGCATTTT | CASIYVGQAEPPHYYLAQHF
few | TRBJ2-3 | TRBD2 | TRBV13 | TGTGCCACCTCGGAGCGGGAGAGCACAGATACGCAGTATTTT | CATSERESTDTQYF
many | TRBJ2-1 | . | TRBV3-1 | TGTGCCAGCAGCCAACCATTACGCGAGCGGGCCTCCTACAATGAGCAGTTCTTC | CASSQPLRERASYNEQFF
. | TRBJ1-5 | . | TRBV2 | TGTGCCAGCAGTGAATTCGCGGAGGTTGAGCCCCAGCATTTT | CASSEFAEVEPQHF
few | TRBJ2-2 | TRBD1 | TRBV2 | TGTGCCAGCAGCGACTGGGCAGGGGGAACCGGGGAGCTGTTTTTT | CASSDWAGGTGELFF
few | TRBJ2-2 | . | TRBV12-3/TRBV12-4 | TGTGCCAGCAAACTCGGCGGTAACACCGGGGAGCTGTTTTTT | CASKLGGNTGELFF
. | TRBJ2-7 | TRBD1 | TRBV10-2 | TGCGCCAGCAGTGCGGCAGGGGGCGGGTACGAGCAGTACTTC | CASSAAGGGYEQYF
few | TRBJ2-5 | . | TRBV27 | TGTGCCAGCAGTTCAGGACAGTTTCTTTTCGGAGAGACCCAGTACTTC | CASSSGQFLFGETQYF
. | TRBJ1-4 | . | TRBV20-1 | TGCAGTGCTAGTGGCCCGGGACGTAAACTGTTTTTT | CSASGPGRKLFF
. | TRBJ2-7 | . | TRBV2 | TGTGCCAGCAGGAGAGGGAACGAGCAGTACTTC | CASRRGNEQYF
few | TRBJ2-3 | . | TRBV9 | TGTGCCAGCAGCCGTGACAGATACACAGATACGCAGTATTTT | CASSRDRYTDTQYF
. | TRBJ2-7 | TRBD1 | TRBV12-3/TRBV12-4 | TGTGCCAGCGCCGGAGTGACAGGGGTCTACGAGCAGTACTTC | CASAGVTGVYEQYF
. | TRBJ2-2 | TRBD1 | TRBV9 | TGTGCCAGCAGCGTAGCAGGGGGCGGGGAGCTGTTTTTT | CASSVAGGGELFF
. | TRBJ2-1 | . | TRBV5-1 | TGCGCCAGCAGCCTCCGAGGGGAAACCACATACAATGAGCAGTTCTTC | CASSLRGETTYNEQFF
. | TRBJ1-1 | . | TRBV7-8 | TGTGCCAGCAGCGCCAACTTAGCCCAAGGGACTGAAGCTTTCTTT | CASSANLAQGTEAFF
few | TRBJ1-3 | . | TRBV30 | TGTGCCTGGAGCTCCCAGGGACACCTCTTCTCTGGAAACACCATATATTTT | CAWSSQGHLFSGNTIYF
few | TRBJ2-1 | TRBD2 | TRBV2 | TGTGCCAGCAGTGAAGAACCGGGACTAGCGGGAGAAAGTGAGCAGTTCTTC | CASSEEPGLAGESEQFF
once | TRBJ2-3 | . | TRBV25-1 | TGTGCCAGCAGTTCCGGACTTTACGGTACGCAGTATTTT | CASSSGLYGTQYF
. | TRBJ2-5 | . | TRBV9 | TGTGCCAGCAGCGCCTTCGACGGCCAAGAGACCCAGTACTTC | CASSAFDGQETQYF
few | TRBJ2-5 | . | TRBV14 | TGTGCCAGCAGAGCGGATAGCGGTTACCAAGAGACCCAGTACTTC | CASRADSGYQETQYF
few | TRBJ2-7 | . | TRBV25-1 | TGTGCCAGCGGGACAAGTTACTACGAGCAGTACTTC | CASGTSYYEQYF
. | TRBJ2-1 | TRBD1 | TRBV25-1 | TGTGCCAGCAGTGAAGACGGGACAGGGGGCGTCAATGAGCAGTTCTTC | CASSEDGTGGVNEQFF
. | TRBJ2-1 | TRBD1 | TRBV7-9 | TGTGCCAGCAGCCCCTCCCCGACAGGGGGCAATGAGCAGTTCTTC | CASSPSPTGGNEQFF
few | TRBJ2-4 | . | TRBV7-9 | TGTGCCAGCAGCCGTCCTCTCGGTGAAAACATTCAGTACTTC | CASSRPLGENIQYF
. | TRBJ1-2 | . | TRBV5-1 | TGCGCCAGCAGCTTGGGGGCCCGGACTAACTATGGCTACACCTTC | CASSLGARTNYGYTF
. | TRBJ2-1 | . | TRBV5-1 | TGCGCCAGCAGCTCCCTCAGAACTAATGAGCAGTTCTTC | CASSSLRTNEQFF
. | TRBJ2-7 | TRBD2 | TRBV7-9 | TGTGCCAGCAGCCCTCCCACCACCGGGGGGAGGTACGAGCAGTACTTC | CASSPPTTGGRYEQYF
. | TRBJ2-4 | . | TRBV5-5 | TGTGCCAGCAGCTTGAATGGCCTAGCCAAAAACATTCAGTACTTC | CASSLNGLAKNIQYF
. | TRBJ2-1 | TRBD1 | TRBV24-1 | TGTGCCACCAGTGATTGGGGGACAGCTTCCTACAATGAGCAGTTCTTC | CATSDWGTASYNEQFF
few | TRBJ2-2 | TRBD2 | TRBV2 | TGTGCCAGCAGCCCACCGAGCGGGAGTAACACCGGGGAGCTGTTTTTT | CASSPPSGSNTGELFF